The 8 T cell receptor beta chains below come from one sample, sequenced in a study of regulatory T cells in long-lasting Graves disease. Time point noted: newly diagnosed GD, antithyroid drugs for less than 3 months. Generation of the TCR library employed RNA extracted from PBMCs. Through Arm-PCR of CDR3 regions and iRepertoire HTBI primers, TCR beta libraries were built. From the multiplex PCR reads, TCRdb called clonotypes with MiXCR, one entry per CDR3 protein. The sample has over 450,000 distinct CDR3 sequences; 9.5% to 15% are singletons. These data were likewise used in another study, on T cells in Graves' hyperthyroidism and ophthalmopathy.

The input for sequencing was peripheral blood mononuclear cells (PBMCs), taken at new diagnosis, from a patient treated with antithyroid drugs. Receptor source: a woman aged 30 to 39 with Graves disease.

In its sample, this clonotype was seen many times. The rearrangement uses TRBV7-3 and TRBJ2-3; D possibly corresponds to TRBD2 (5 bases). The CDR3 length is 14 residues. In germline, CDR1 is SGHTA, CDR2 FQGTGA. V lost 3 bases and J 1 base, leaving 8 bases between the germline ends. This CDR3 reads CASSFNGGTDTQYF. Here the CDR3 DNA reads TGTGCCAGCAGCTTTAACGGGGGCACAGATACGCAGTATTTT. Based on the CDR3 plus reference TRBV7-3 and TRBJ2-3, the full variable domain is GAGVSQTPSNKVTEKGKYVELRCDPISGHTALYWYRQSLGQGPEFLIYFQGTGAADDSGLPNDRFFAVRPEGSVSTLKIQRTERGDSAVYLCASSFNGGTDTQYFGPGTRLTVL.

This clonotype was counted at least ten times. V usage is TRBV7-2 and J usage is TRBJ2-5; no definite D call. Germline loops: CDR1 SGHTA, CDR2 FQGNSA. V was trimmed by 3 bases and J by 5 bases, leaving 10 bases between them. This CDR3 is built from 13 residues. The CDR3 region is CASSFWVGETQYF. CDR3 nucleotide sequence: TGTGCCAGCAGCTTTTGGGTTGGGGAGACCCAGTACTTC.

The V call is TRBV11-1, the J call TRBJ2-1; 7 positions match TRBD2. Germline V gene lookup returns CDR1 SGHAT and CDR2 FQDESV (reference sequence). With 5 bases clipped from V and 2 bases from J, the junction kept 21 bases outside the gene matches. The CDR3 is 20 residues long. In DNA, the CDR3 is TGTGCCAGCAGCGGACCGGGACTGGCGGGAGTCTACCGTCCCTACAATGAGCAGTTCTTC. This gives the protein CASSGPGLAGVYRPYNEQFF.

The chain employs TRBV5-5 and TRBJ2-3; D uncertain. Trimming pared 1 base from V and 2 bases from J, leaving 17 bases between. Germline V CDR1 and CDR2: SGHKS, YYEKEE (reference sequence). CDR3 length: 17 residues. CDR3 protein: CASSLLVLAPTTDTQYF. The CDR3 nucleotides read TGTGCCAGCAGCTTGCTTGTTCTCGCACCTACCACAGATACGCAGTATTTT.

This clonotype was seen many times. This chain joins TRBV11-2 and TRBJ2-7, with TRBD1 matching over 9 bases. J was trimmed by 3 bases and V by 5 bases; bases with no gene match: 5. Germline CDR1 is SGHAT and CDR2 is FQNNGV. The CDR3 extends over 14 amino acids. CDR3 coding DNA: TGTGCCAGCAGCAAAGGGGACAGGGTCTACGAGCAGTACTTC. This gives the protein CASSKGDRVYEQYF.

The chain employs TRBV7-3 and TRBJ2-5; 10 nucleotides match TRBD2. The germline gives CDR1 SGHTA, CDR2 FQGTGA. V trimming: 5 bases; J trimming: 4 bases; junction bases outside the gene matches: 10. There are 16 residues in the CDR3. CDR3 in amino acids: CASSPQELAGVETQYF. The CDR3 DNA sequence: TGTGCCAGCAGCCCCCAGGAGCTAGCGGGAGTAGAGACCCAGTACTTC. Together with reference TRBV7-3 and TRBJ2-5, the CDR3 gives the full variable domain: GAGVSQTPSNKVTEKGKYVELRCDPISGHTALYWYRQSLGQGPEFLIYFQGTGAADDSGLPNDRFFAVRPEGSVSTLKIQRTERGDSAVYLCASSPQELAGVETQYFGPGTRLLVL.

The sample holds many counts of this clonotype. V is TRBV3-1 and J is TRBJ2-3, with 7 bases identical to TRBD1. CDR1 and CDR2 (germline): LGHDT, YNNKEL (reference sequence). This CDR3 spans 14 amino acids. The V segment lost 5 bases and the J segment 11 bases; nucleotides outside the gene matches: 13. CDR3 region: CASSEGATLDRQYF. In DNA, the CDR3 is TGTGCCAGCAGCGAGGGGGCGACCCTCGACCGGCAGTATTTT.

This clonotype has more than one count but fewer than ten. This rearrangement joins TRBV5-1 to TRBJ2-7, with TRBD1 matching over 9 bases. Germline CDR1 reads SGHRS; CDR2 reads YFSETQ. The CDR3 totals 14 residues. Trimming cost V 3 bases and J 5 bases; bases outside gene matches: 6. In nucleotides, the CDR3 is TGCGCCAGCAGCTCCTACAGGGGGCTCGACGAGCAGTACTTC. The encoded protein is CASSSYRGLDEQYF.